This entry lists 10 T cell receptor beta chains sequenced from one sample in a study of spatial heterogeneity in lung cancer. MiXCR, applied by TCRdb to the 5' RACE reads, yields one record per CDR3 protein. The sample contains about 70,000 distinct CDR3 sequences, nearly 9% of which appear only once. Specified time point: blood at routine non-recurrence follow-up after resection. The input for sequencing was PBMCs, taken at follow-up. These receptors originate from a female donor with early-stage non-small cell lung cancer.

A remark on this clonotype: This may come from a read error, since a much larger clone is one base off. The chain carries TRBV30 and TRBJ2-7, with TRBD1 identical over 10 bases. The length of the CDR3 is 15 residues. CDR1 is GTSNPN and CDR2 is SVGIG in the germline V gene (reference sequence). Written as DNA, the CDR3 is TGTGCCTGGAGTGTAGGACAGGGGGTTTTCGACGAGCTGTACTTC. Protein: CAWSVGQGVFDELYF.

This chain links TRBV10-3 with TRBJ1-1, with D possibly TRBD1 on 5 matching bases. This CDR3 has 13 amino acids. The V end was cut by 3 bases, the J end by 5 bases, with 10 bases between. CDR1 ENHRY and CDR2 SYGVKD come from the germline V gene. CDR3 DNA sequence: TGTGCCATCAGTGAAGAGGCAGGGACTGAAGCTTTCTTT. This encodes CAISEEAGTEAFF.

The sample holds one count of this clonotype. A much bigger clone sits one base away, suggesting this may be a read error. CDR3 in DNA: TGTGTCAGTAGTCGCTACACTGAAGCTTTCTTT. Translated, it gives CVSSRYTEAFF. This chain joins TRBV19 and TRBJ1-1; D gene ambiguous. Per germline, CDR1 LNHDA and CDR2 SQIVND (reference sequence). This CDR3 region has 11 residues.

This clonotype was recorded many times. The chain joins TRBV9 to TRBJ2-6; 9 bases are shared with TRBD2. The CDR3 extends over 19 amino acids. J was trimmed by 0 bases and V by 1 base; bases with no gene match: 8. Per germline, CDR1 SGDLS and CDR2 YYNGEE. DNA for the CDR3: TGTGCCAGCAGCGTAACTGGCGGGAGGGCCGCCTCTGGGGCCAACGTCCTGACTTTC. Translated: CASSVTGGRAASGANVLTF.

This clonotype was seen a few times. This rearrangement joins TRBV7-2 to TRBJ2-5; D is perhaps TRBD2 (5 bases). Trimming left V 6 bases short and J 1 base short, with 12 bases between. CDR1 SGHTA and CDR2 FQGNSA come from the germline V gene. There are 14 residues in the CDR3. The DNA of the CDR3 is TGTGCCAGCAGTGCTTATACTAGCCAAGAGACCCAGTACTTC. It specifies CASSAYTSQETQYF.

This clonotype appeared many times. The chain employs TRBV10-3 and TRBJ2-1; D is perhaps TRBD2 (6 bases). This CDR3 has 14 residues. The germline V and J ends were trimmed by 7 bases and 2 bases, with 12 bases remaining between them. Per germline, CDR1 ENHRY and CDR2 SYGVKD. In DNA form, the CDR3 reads TGTGCCATCAATACGGGAGTCCCCTACAATGAGCAGTTCTTC. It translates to CAINTGVPYNEQFF.

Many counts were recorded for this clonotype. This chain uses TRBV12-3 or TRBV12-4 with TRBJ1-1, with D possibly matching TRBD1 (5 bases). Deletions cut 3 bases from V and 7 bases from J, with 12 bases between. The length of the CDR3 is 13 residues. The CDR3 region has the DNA TGTGCCAGCAGTTTGCTTGCCGGGGGTGAAGCTTTCTTT. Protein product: CASSLLAGGEAFF.

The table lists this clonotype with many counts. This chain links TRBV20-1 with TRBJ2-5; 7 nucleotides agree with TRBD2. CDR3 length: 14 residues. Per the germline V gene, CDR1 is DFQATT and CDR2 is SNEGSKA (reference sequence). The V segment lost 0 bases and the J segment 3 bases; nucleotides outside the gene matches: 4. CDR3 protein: CSARDLLAEETQYF. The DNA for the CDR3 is TGCAGTGCTAGAGATCTTCTAGCGGAAGAGACCCAGTACTTC.

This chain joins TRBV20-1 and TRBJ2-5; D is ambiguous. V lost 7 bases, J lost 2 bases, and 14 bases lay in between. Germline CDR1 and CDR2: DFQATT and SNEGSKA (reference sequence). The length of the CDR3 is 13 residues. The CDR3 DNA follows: TGCAGTGGAAGGCTGCGGCAGCAAGAGACCCAGTACTTC. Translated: CSGRLRQQETQYF.

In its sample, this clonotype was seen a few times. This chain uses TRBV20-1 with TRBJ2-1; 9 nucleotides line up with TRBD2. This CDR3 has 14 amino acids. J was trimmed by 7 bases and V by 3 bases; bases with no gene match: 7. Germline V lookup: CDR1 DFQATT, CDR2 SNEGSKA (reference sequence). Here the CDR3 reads CSASPGLAFNEQFF. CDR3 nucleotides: TGCAGTGCTAGCCCGGGACTAGCCTTTAATGAGCAGTTCTTC.